Sequencing of this TCR beta chain was carried out in a study of blood T cell repertoires in COVID-19. Background on the study: Donors in the United States, Italy and Spain gave samples during acute or convalescent COVID-19.

This clone appeared once. The CDR3 sequence is 14 residues long. V was clipped by 4 bases and J by 3 bases, with 14 bases between them. CDR1 is SGHKS and CDR2 is YYEKEE in the germline V gene (reference sequence). Assay used: immunoSEQ multiplex PCR; TCRdb lists only in-frame clones, some missing. The sample lists approximately 260,000 clones, around 89% seen once, with 1% to 1.5% in the top ten. The specimen was PBMCs or T cells enriched from blood (not recorded which). This chain connects TRBV5-5 to TRBJ2-7; TRBD1 is a possible D gene (6 bases). The TCR sequence derives from a woman in her 40s with acute COVID-19. CDR3 protein: CASSPRQDHYEQYF. In nucleotides, the CDR3 is TGTGCCAGCAGCCCCAGACAGGACCACTACGAGCAGTACTTC.